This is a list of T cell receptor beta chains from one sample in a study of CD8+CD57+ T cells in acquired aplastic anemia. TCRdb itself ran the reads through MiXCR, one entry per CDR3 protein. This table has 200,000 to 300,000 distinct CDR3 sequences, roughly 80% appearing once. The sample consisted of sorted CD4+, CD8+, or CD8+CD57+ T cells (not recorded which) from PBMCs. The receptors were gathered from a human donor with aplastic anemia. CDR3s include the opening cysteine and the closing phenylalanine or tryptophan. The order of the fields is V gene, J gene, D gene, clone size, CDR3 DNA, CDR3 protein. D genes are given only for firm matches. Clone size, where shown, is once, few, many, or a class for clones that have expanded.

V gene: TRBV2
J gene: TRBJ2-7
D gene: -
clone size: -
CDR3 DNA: TGTGCCAGCAGTGAAGGGTTGGAGTTATACGAGCAGTACTTC
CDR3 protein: CASSEGLELYEQYF

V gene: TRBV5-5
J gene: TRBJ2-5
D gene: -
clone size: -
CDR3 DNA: TGTGCCAGCAGCTTAAGGGTTTCAGGAGAGACCCAGTACTTC
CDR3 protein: CASSLRVSGETQYF

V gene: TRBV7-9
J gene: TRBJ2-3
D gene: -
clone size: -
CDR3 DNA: TGTGCCAGCAGCTTGGAGGGAGGTCCTGCTACGCAGAATTTT
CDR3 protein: CASSLEGGPATQNF

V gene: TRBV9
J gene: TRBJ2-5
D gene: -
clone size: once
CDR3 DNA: TGTGCCAGCAGCCCAGGCAGCGAGCGAGACACCGAGCACTTC
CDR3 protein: CASSPGSERDTEHF

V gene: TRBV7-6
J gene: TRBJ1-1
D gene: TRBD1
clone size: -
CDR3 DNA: TGTGCCAGCAGCGGAGACAGGGAGGGATTAGGGAACACTGAAGCTTTCTTT
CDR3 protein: CASSGDREGLGNTEAFF

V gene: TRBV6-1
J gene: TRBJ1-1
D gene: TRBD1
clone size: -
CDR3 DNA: TGTGCCAGCGAAACCGGGACAGGGGAACGGAACACTGAAGCTTTCTTT
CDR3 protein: CASETGTGERNTEAFF

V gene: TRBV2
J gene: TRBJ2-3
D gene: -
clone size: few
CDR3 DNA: TGTGCCAGCAGTGAAGCCATACTAGCTCGCACAGATACGCAGTATTTT
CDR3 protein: CASSEAILARTDTQYF

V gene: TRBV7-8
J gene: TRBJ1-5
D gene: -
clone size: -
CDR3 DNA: TGTGCCAGCAGCTCATCGGCAGGGACGGGGCAGCCCCAGCATTTT
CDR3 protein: CASSSSAGTGQPQHF

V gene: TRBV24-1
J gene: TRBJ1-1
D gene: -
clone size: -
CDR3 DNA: TGTGCCACCCGGGCCAGGCCGAACACTGAAGCTTTCTTT
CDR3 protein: CATRARPNTEAFF

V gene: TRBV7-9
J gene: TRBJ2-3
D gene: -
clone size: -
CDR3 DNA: TGTGCCAGCAGCTTAGCGGGGGACGGGGACGCATATGGCTTT
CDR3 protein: CASSLAGDGDAYGF